This is a list of T cell receptor beta chains from one sample in a study of cytomegalovirus exposure and HLA in healthy donors. Method: immunoSEQ multiplex PCR; TCRdb's copy keeps in-frame clones and lacks some. The sample has approximately 150,000 clones; about 80% are singletons. The sequencing sample was made of PBMCs. Receptor source: a man aged 35 to 55 in good health and CMV-seropositive. Each CDR3 is given with its conserved first and last residue. Size is stated for part of the rows, as once, few or many counts, or as a class when the clone is expanded.

J gene	V gene	clone size	CDR3 protein
TRBJ2-7	TRBV6-6	.	CASSAGSKRNYEQYF
TRBJ2-5	TRBV11-2	.	CASSSILDSGGEETQYF
TRBJ2-7	TRBV7-2	.	CASSLGSGRDSYEQYF
TRBJ2-5	TRBV7-9	.	CSSSPTWGVGAETQYF
TRBJ2-7	TRBV7-9	.	CASSPPVLYEQYF
TRBJ2-1	TRBV11-3	.	CASSKGLAGGDEQFF
TRBJ2-6	TRBV19	.	CASGEQATGANVLTF
TRBJ2-3	TRBV11-3	once	CASSSSLAGGTDTQYF
TRBJ1-1	TRBV19	few	CASSTWTGLMNTEAFF
.	TRBV11-2	.	CASSQLEAGLNINGELFF
TRBJ2-7	TRBV14	.	CASSQDSTSGNYEQYF
TRBJ2-2	TRBV7-3	.	CASSPSGRQAGELFF
TRBJ1-1	TRBV10-3	.	CAIRMTANTEAFF
TRBJ2-7	TRBV28	.	CASTGTSYEQYF
TRBJ2-1	TRBV11-1	.	CASSFSGTSGNEQFF
TRBJ2-7	TRBV29-1	.	CSVRQSQGREQYF
TRBJ2-7	TRBV2	.	CASSGAGVREQYF
TRBJ2-1	TRBV6-1	.	CANKAGPYNEQFF
TRBJ2-7	TRBV6-5	.	CASSPGHPYEQYF
TRBJ2-5	TRBV5-1	once	CASSLAVQETQYF
TRBJ2-3	TRBV13	.	CASSSPQLSGRGPDTQYF
TRBJ1-5	TRBV28	.	CASSSFEGRSQPQHF
TRBJ1-5	TRBV6-5	.	CASSPGFGQPQHF
TRBJ2-1	TRBV19	once	CASSIGFELAGVVGQFF
TRBJ2-7	TRBV19	few	CASSTRNLAYEQYF
TRBJ2-1	TRBV28	.	CASQGYNEQFF
TRBJ2-7	TRBV23-1	.	CASSQPRATGEVYEQYF
TRBJ1-5	TRBV6-6	.	CASSPGQNNQPQHF
TRBJ1-2	TRBV6-5	.	CASSYSGRANYGYTF
TRBJ2-2	TRBV2	.	CASSALAGTGELFF
TRBJ2-3	TRBV28	.	CASSSPYREGGDTQYF
TRBJ2-6	TRBV11-3	.	CASSAVDRGGSGANVLTF
TRBJ1-2	TRBV4-1	.	CASSHPGGEGYGYTF
TRBJ2-3	TRBV19	once	CASSPVGTDTQYF
TRBJ2-7	TRBV9	.	CASSVSTGTSAGEQYF
TRBJ1-1	TRBV30	.	CAREPGVDTEAFF
TRBJ2-3	TRBV18	.	CASSRFLPGLAGTSTDTQYF
TRBJ2-5	TRBV6-6	.	CASNTGGGFETQYF
TRBJ1-1	TRBV5-1	.	CASSFGRGDGSPPTEAFF
TRBJ2-7	TRBV5-1	few	CASSSQGLVYEQYF
TRBJ2-7	TRBV14	.	CASSQAPRQGFGYYEQYF
TRBJ2-1	TRBV5-6	few	CASSLPGYNEQFF
TRBJ2-5	TRBV5-1	.	CASSWTGVETQYF
TRBJ1-1	TRBV4-1	once	CASSLGGGAEAFF
TRBJ2-3	TRBV13	once	CASSFPTSTDTQYF
TRBJ1-5	TRBV29-1	.	CSVETGQGGQPQHF
TRBJ1-5	TRBV29-1	.	CSVEVRVGGNQPQHF
TRBJ2-2	TRBV5-4	.	CASSLEGGVTGELFF
TRBJ1-5	TRBV19	few	CASSLRDRYYQPQHF